The 31 T cell receptor beta chains presented below share a single source sample, sequenced in a study of T cell responses to AZD1222 COVID-19 vaccine. Repertoires were generated with immunoSEQ multiplex PCR, while TCRdb's copy carries only in-frame clones and drops some. This sample carries about 140,000 clones, around 93% of them seen once, and the ten largest clones take around 2.3%. The sample in question was peripheral blood, obtained on day 0 of AZD1222 vaccination. These receptors originate from an adult in good health.

The rearrangement joins TRBV6-1 to TRBJ2-3, with TRBD2 identical over 9 bases. V trimming: 2 bases; J trimming: 6 bases; junction bases outside the gene matches: 6. The germline V gene has CDR1 MNHNS and CDR2 SASEGT. This CDR3 region has 15 residues. CDR3 sequence: CASSESAGGQDTQYF. The CDR3 DNA reads TGTGCCAGCAGTGAATCAGCGGGGGGCCAGGATACGCAGTATTTT.

The chain employs TRBV4-1 and TRBJ1-5; no reliable D call. V lost 2 bases and J lost 5, with 13 bases in between. Germline assignment: CDR1 MGHRA and CDR2 YSYEKL. This CDR3 has 15 amino acids. CDR3 sequence reads: CASSQYSDGYQPQHF. The DNA of the CDR3 is TGCGCCAGCAGCCAATACTCGGACGGATATCAGCCCCAGCATTTT.

The V call is TRBV28, the J call TRBJ2-7; perhaps TRBD2 as D (5 bases). Looked up from germline, CDR1 is MDHEN and CDR2 is SYDVKM. V dropped 5 bases and J dropped 3 bases, with 14 bases sitting between them. CDR3 length: 14 amino acids. CDR3 nucleotide sequence: TGTGCCAGCAGTAGACCGGGATGGGTCTACGAGCAGTACTTC. It yields the protein CASSRPGWVYEQYF.

The V and J genes are TRBV10-3 and TRBJ2-3; 10 bases are shared with TRBD2. Germline V gene data show CDR1 as ENHRY and CDR2 as SYGVKD. This CDR3 spans 18 amino acids. J was trimmed by 4 bases and V by 6 bases; bases with no gene match: 16. The CDR3 region has the DNA TGTGCCATCAGCGCCCGGGGTCTAGCGGGAGAGAGGCCAGATACGCAGTATTTT. Its protein product is CAISARGLAGERPDTQYF.

The CDR3 reads CASSVTGPTYEQYF. The CDR3 DNA reads TGTGCCAGCAGCGTTACAGGTCCTACCTACGAGCAGTACTTC. V and J are TRBV7-3 and TRBJ2-7; TRBD1 is a possible D gene (5 bases). Trimming stripped 5 bases from V and 2 bases from J, with 13 bases between. Looked up from germline, CDR1 is SGHTA and CDR2 is FQGTGA. CDR3 length: 14 residues.

The genes are TRBV2 and TRBJ2-5; D not resolved. The ends were cut back, 5 bases at V and 1 base at J, with 14 bases in the middle. The germline gives CDR1 SNHLY, CDR2 FYNNEI. The CDR3 spans 15 residues. CDR3 nucleotides: TGTGCCAGCAGTCCGGAAGCCGAGTCCCAAGAGACCCAGTACTTC. It specifies CASSPEAESQETQYF. The entire variable domain, with the rest obtained from reference TRBV2 and TRBJ2-5, is as follows: EPEVTQTPSHQVTQMGQEVILRCVPISNHLYFYWYRQILGQKVEFLVSFYNNEISEKSEIFDDQFSVERPDGSNFTLKIRSTKLEDSAMYFCASSPEAESQETQYFGPGTRLLVL.

V gene TRBV6-5 combines with J gene TRBJ2-7, with 7 bases identical to TRBD1. This CDR3 region has 15 residues. Trimming took 5 bases from V and 4 from J; bases not matched to a gene: 11. Germline CDR1 and CDR2: MNHEY and SVGAGI. The CDR3 protein is CASSQLPGTAYEQYF. The CDR3 nucleotides are TGTGCCAGCAGTCAACTCCCCGGGACAGCGTACGAGCAGTACTTC.

The chain joins TRBV15 to TRBJ1-2, with 7 bases lining up with TRBD1. Germline loops: CDR1 LNHNV, CDR2 YYDKDF (reference sequence). This CDR3 region has 17 residues. Germline trimming cut 0 bases from V and 6 bases from J; bases unmatched to any gene: 13. In DNA form, the CDR3 reads TGTGCCACCAGCAGAGATCTTGGGCCGGACAGGAAGAATGGCTACACCTTC. Amino acids: CATSRDLGPDRKNGYTF. Based on the CDR3 plus reference TRBV15 and TRBJ1-2, the full variable domain is DAMVIQNPRYQVTQFGKPVTLSCSQTLNHNVMYWYQQKSSQAPKLLFHYYDKDFNNEADTPDNFQSRRPNTSFCFLDIRSPGLGDTAMYLCATSRDLGPDRKNGYTFGSGTRLTVV.

The chain employs TRBV6-5 and TRBJ2-7; D is uncertain. V lost 6 bases and J lost 2, with 14 bases in between. The CDR3 consists of 14 residues. Germline values: CDR1 MNHEY, CDR2 SVGAGI. Here the CDR3 reads CASSSGPKAYEQYF. The CDR3 region has the DNA TGTGCCAGCAGCTCCGGGCCTAAAGCCTACGAGCAGTACTTC.

This chain links TRBV6-4 with TRBJ2-7, with D hard to call. Germline lookup yields CDR1 MRHNA and CDR2 SNTAGT. The CDR3 spans 12 residues. V gave up 8 bases and J gave up 2 bases, with 10 bases separating them. CDR3 protein: CASWNITYEQYF. The CDR3 DNA reads TGTGCCAGCTGGAACATCACCTACGAGCAGTACTTC.

The CDR3 nucleotides read TGTGCCAGCAGTTATTTTCCAGGGCCCAATCAGCCCCAGCATTTT. Encoded protein: CASSYFPGPNQPQHF. V is TRBV6-2 or TRBV6-3 and J is TRBJ1-5; D possibly corresponds to TRBD1 (5 bases). The CDR3 is 15 residues long. Germline V CDR1 and CDR2: MNHEY, SVGEGT. V dropped 3 bases and J dropped 3 bases, with 12 bases sitting between them.

The V gene is TRBV7-9, the J gene TRBJ2-5; D might be TRBD2 (6 bases). With 1 base removed from V and 6 bases from J, the gap between germline ends came to 9 bases. CDR1 and CDR2 (germline): SEHNR, FQNEAQ (reference sequence). The CDR3 covers 13 residues. CDR3 amino acids: CASSLGEVKTQYF. The CDR3 nucleotides read TGTGCCAGCAGCTTAGGGGAGGTCAAGACCCAGTACTTC.

This rearrangement joins TRBV28 to TRBJ1-3; weak D call: TRBD1 (6 bases). CDR3 length equals 15 residues. Germline CDR1 and CDR2: MDHEN and SYDVKM. Trimming left V 2 bases short and J 1 base short, with 9 bases between. The CDR3 is CASSLPTGSGNTIYF. The CDR3 nucleotides are TGTGCCAGCAGTTTACCCACAGGGTCTGGAAACACCATATATTTT.

CDR3 coding DNA: TGCGCCAGCAGCCAAGCCGCTAGCGGGGGGCCGGGATCCTACAATGAGCAGTTCTTC. Residues: CASSQAASGGPGSYNEQFF. The chain carries TRBV4-1 and TRBJ2-1, with 11 bases matching TRBD2. The CDR3 length is 19 residues. Trimming at V came to 1 base and at J to 1 base, leaving 9 bases not matched to a gene. Germline CDR1 reads MGHRA; CDR2 reads YSYEKL.

The chain employs TRBV2 and TRBJ2-1; 14 positions match TRBD2. The V gene end was trimmed by 6 bases and the J gene end by 8 bases; junction bases not matched to a gene: 6. The V gene's germline CDR1 is SNHLY and CDR2 FYNNEI. The CDR3 is 15 amino acids. CDR3 nucleotide sequence: TGTGCCAGCAGCAACGGACTAGCGGGAGGCGATGAGCAGTTCTTC. It translates to CASSNGLAGGDEQFF.

This rearrangement joins TRBV3-1 (or the pseudogene TRBV3-2) to TRBJ1-2; 9 bases are shared with TRBD1. The CDR3 has 14 residues. Trimming cost V 2 bases and J 6 bases; bases outside gene matches: 4. Germline V gene sequence: CDR1 LGHDT, CDR2 YNNKEL (reference sequence). DNA of the CDR3: TGTGCCAGCAGCCAACTACAGGGGGCGGATGGCTACACCTTC. It is translated as CASSQLQGADGYTF.

The CDR3 region is CASTPRGPVSYNEQFF. DNA for the CDR3: TGTGCCAGCACCCCTCGGGGCCCAGTCTCCTACAATGAGCAGTTCTTC. This chain connects TRBV28 to TRBJ2-1; D may be TRBD1 or TRBD2 (5 bases each). V lost 7 bases and J lost 0, with 16 bases in between. Germline CDR1 MDHEN, CDR2 SYDVKM. CDR3 length: 16 residues.

The CDR3 here is CASSERRGTGFGYTF. The CDR3 coding sequence is TGTGCCAGCAGTGAAAGAAGAGGGACAGGGTTTGGCTACACCTTC. The chain links TRBV2 to TRBJ1-2; 9 nucleotides align to TRBD1. The germline V gene has CDR1 SNHLY and CDR2 FYNNEI. This CDR3 comprises 15 residues. Germline trimming cut 2 bases from V and 7 bases from J; bases unmatched to any gene: 8.

V gene TRBV6-1 combines with J gene TRBJ2-7; TRBD2 agrees at 8 bases. There are 15 residues in the CDR3. Germline-derived CDR1 and CDR2 are MNHNS and SASEGT. V was pared by 1 base and J by 2 bases, with 4 bases of the junction left unmatched. As DNA, the CDR3 is TGTGCCAGCAGTGAAGACGGGGGGGCCACCTACGAGCAGTACTTC. Encoded protein: CASSEDGGATYEQYF.

DNA of the CDR3: TGTGCCAGCAGCGTCGGACAGCACCTCGAGTCCTACACCTTC. Translating gives CASSVGQHLESYTF. The V and J genes are TRBV7-8 and TRBJ1-2, with TRBD1 as a possible D gene (6 bases). This CDR3 spans 14 amino acids. Deletions cut 5 bases from V and 10 bases from J, with 20 bases between. CDR1 is SGHVS, CDR2 FQNEAQ, per germline.

In regard to this clone: One end of the junction is discordant with germline, which a read error may explain. The chain links TRBV3-1 (or the pseudogene TRBV3-2) to TRBJ1-4; perhaps TRBD1 as D (6 bases). The CDR3 totals 13 residues. Looked up from germline, CDR1 is LGHDT and CDR2 is YNNKEL (reference sequence). The CDR3 sequence is CASSQGGQGTLLF. CDR3 DNA sequence: TGTGCCAGCAGCCAAGGGGGACAAGGGACGTTGCTTTTT.

Here the CDR3 DNA reads TGTGCCAGCAGCAAGACAGGGGGTTGGAGCAATCAGCCCCAGCATTTT. Its protein product is CASSKTGGWSNQPQHF. This rearrangement joins TRBV9 to TRBJ1-5, with 9 bases aligning to TRBD1. Germline-derived CDR1 and CDR2 are SGDLS and YYNGEE. With 4 bases clipped from V and 1 base from J, the junction kept 6 bases outside the gene matches. This CDR3 spans 16 amino acids. The complete variable domain, with remaining parts taken from reference TRBV9 and TRBJ1-5, reads DSGVTQTPKHLITATGQRVTLRCSPRSGDLSVYWYQQSLDQGLQFLIQYYNGEERAKGNILERFSAQQFPDLHSELNLSSLELGDSALYFCASSKTGGWSNQPQHFGDGTRLSIL.

The V and J genes are TRBV25-1 and TRBJ2-1, with a possible D match to TRBD2 (7 bases). V was trimmed by 6 bases and J by 6 bases, leaving 24 bases between them. In germline, CDR1 is MGHDK, CDR2 SYGVNS. The CDR3 contains 17 residues. The CDR3 nucleotides are TGTGCCAGCAGCCAATCCGGAGGGGGAGGGGTGGGCAATGAGCAGTTCTTC. Translated: CASSQSGGGGVGNEQFF.

The chain recombines TRBV5-1 with TRBJ1-2; 7 bases fit TRBD1. There are 15 residues in the CDR3. Per germline, CDR1 SGHRS and CDR2 YFSETQ. Trimming removed 5 bases from V and 8 bases from J; junction bases left unmatched: 15. This CDR3 is CASRPGDSLPGGYTF. Here the CDR3 DNA reads TGCGCCAGCAGACCCGGGGACAGCCTCCCAGGGGGCTACACCTTC.

The chain carries TRBV5-6 and TRBJ1-3, with 9 bases fitting TRBD1. This CDR3 contains 16 residues. Germline V gives CDR1 SGHDT, CDR2 YYEEEE. Losses at the gene ends were 3 bases for V and 3 bases for J; bases not matched to a gene: 7. CDR3 in amino acids: CASSWRTGGVGNTIYF. CDR3 bases: TGTGCCAGCAGCTGGAGAACAGGGGGCGTTGGAAACACCATATATTTT.

This chain links TRBV18 with TRBJ2-1; possibly TRBD2 for D (5 bases). V shed 6 bases and J shed 14 bases, with 17 bases lying between them. The CDR3 contains 12 residues. Germline V gene sequence: CDR1 KGHSH, CDR2 LQKENI. This CDR3 is CASSPRERTKFF. The CDR3 bases are TGTGCCAGCTCGCCAAGGGAGCGTACGAAGTTCTTC.

This clone appeared once. The rearrangement joins TRBV6-5 to TRBJ2-7; D remains ambiguous. Trimming removed 0 bases at V and 3 bases at J, with 15 bases between. Germline V gene sequence: CDR1 MNHEY, CDR2 SVGAGI. The CDR3 runs to 16 residues. CDR3 amino acids: CASSYSKGLKGYEQYF. The CDR3 coding sequence is TGTGCCAGCAGTTACTCGAAGGGCCTCAAGGGCTACGAGCAGTACTTC.

This sequence joins TRBV19 and TRBJ2-7; 11 nucleotides align to TRBD1. The CDR3 runs 15 residues. The ends lost 5 bases at V and 2 bases at J; junction bases unmatched: 5. Germline assignment: CDR1 LNHDA and CDR2 SQIVND (reference sequence). CDR3 residues: CASSSPGQGAYEQYF. Written as DNA, the CDR3 is TGTGCCAGTAGTTCACCGGGACAGGGGGCCTACGAGCAGTACTTC.

This clone was seen a single time. The chain combines TRBV29-1 with TRBJ1-5; D may be TRBD1 (5 bases). Germline assignment: CDR1 SQVTM and CDR2 ANQGSEA. The CDR3 sequence is 13 residues long. V dropped 1 base and J dropped 3 bases, with 7 bases sitting between them. The CDR3 coding sequence is TGCAGCGTTGAAGTGGGGGACAATCAGCCCCAGCATTTT. Its translation is CSVEVGDNQPQHF. Looking up the rest from reference TRBV29-1 and TRBJ1-5 gives the full variable domain: SAVISQKPSRDICQRGTSLTIQCQVDSQVTMMFWYRQQPGQSLTLIATANQGSEATYESGFVIDKFPISRPNLTFSTLTVSNMSPEDSSIYLCSVEVGDNQPQHFGDGTRLSIL.

The chain recombines TRBV5-1 with TRBJ2-7; TRBD1 aligns across 9 bases. V shed 5 bases and J 2 bases; nucleotides not matched to a gene: 8. Germline CDR1 reads SGHRS; CDR2 reads YFSETQ. There are 15 residues in the CDR3. As DNA, the CDR3 is TGCGCCAGCAGAAACGGGGGGACAGGGCCCTACGAGCAGTACTTC. It specifies CASRNGGTGPYEQYF.

This chain uses TRBV5-1 with TRBJ1-6; D unresolved. The CDR3 has 15 amino acids. Germline V gene sequence: CDR1 SGHRS, CDR2 YFSETQ. The V end was cut by 0 bases, the J end by 6 bases, with 10 bases between. The CDR3 sequence: CASSLAGTANSPLHF. The DNA of the CDR3 is TGCGCCAGCAGCTTGGCCGGTACAGCTAATTCACCCCTCCACTTT.